The clone carrying this T cell receptor (beta chain) was counted between two and nine times. Its target is unknown. Primers: 60 Vbeta forward and 13 Jbeta reverse. Clones were read by immunoSEQ multiplex PCR, and TCRdb kept only the in-frame ones, dropping some. Of about 120,000 clones listed, roughly 70% are singletons. The sample belongs to a study of cytomegalovirus exposure and HLA in healthy donors. Points from the study as a whole: The study listed some 160 cytomegalovirus-associated TCR beta chains. Later analysis identified 15,000 to 20,000 TCR beta sequences associated with HLA alleles, using a false discovery rate threshold of 0.05.

CDR1 and CDR2 (germline): MNHNS, SASEGT. V lost 6 bases to trimming and J lost 4 bases; unmatched junction nucleotides: 6. The length of the CDR3 is 14 residues. The TCR comes from a man aged 30-40 years in good health and CMV-seronegative. The chain combines TRBV6-1 with TRBJ1-2, with 9 bases that match TRBD1. The sample was PBMCs. CDR3 loop: CASRGQGFPYGYTF. The CDR3, as DNA: TGTGCCAGCAGGGGACAGGGATTTCCCTATGGCTACACCTTC.